These 8 T cell receptor beta chains share one sample of origin, sequenced in a study of response to subunit inactivated influenza vaccine. TCRdb reanalysed the RT-PCR reads using MiXCR and keeps one entry per CDR3 protein. The table shows a few hundred thousand distinct CDR3 sequences, with approximately 15% occurring only once. The sequencing here drew on PBMCs from blood, taken 11 to 12 days after vaccination. The receptors here all came from a man aged 50 to 60 who received an inactivated influenza vaccine.

This clonotype appeared many times. This chain connects TRBV6-2 or TRBV6-3 to TRBJ2-5, with TRBD2 matching 11 bases. V trimming: 2 bases; J trimming: 4 bases; junction bases outside the gene matches: 0. The CDR3 runs to 14 residues. The germline V gene has CDR1 MNHEY and CDR2 SVGEGT. CDR3 sequence: CASSYLAGGETQYF. CDR3 bases: TGTGCCAGCAGTTACCTAGCGGGAGGAGAGACCCAGTACTTC.

The rearrangement joins TRBV6-2 or TRBV6-3 to TRBJ2-7; 7 nucleotides agree with TRBD1. The CDR3 runs 16 residues. The J segment lost 0 bases and the V segment lost 4 bases, leaving 9 bases of the junction unmatched. CDR1 and CDR2 from the germline V gene are MNHEY and SVGEGT. DNA for the CDR3: TGTGCCAGCAGTTGGGCGGACAGGCGAAACTCCTACGAGCAGTACTTC. It encodes CASSWADRRNSYEQYF.

The chain recombines TRBV19 with TRBJ1-1; 7 bases align to TRBD1. CDR1 is LNHDA and CDR2 is SQIVND in the germline V gene (reference sequence). The V gene end was trimmed by 10 bases and the J gene end by 1 base; junction bases not matched to a gene: 9. CDR3 length equals 14 residues. The chain's CDR3 is CATRQGLWNTEAFF. CDR3 nucleotides: TGTGCCACAAGACAGGGTTTATGGAACACTGAAGCTTTCTTT.

This clonotype was seen more than once but under ten times. This sequence joins TRBV12-3 or TRBV12-4 and TRBJ1-2, with TRBD1 matching over 8 bases. V shed 6 bases, J shed 6 bases, and the junction held 6 bases outside the gene matches. This CDR3 is 13 amino acids long. The CDR3 reads CASSPGQGHGYTF. CDR3 in DNA: TGTGCCAGCAGCCCCGGACAGGGCCATGGCTACACCTTC.

This clonotype was counted at least ten times. J is TRBJ2-2 and V is TRBV7-2; no definite D call. CDR1 is SGHTA, CDR2 FQGNSA, per germline. V lost 0 bases, J lost 2 bases, and 7 bases lay in between. CDR3 length: 15 residues. For the CDR3, the DNA is TGTGCCAGCAGCTTAGCGACGCAAAACACCGGGGAGCTGTTTTTT. It specifies CASSLATQNTGELFF.

The gene calls are TRBV5-1 and TRBJ2-1; 7 bases match TRBD2. The CDR3 is made up of 19 amino acids. The V gene end was trimmed by 1 base and the J gene end by 0 bases; junction bases not matched to a gene: 13. Germline-derived CDR1 and CDR2 are SGHRS and YFSETQ. For the CDR3, the DNA is TGCGCCAGCAGCTTGCTCGGCCGGGGGGTCCTAAGCTCCTACAATGAGCAGTTCTTC. It is translated as CASSLLGRGVLSSYNEQFF.

Only a few counts were recorded for this clonotype. This rearrangement joins TRBV5-1 to TRBJ2-5; 8 bases are a match to TRBD1. Germline V CDR1 and CDR2: SGHRS, YFSETQ. V gave up 0 bases and J gave up 4 bases; unmatched junction bases: 14. The CDR3 totals 18 residues. CDR3 DNA sequence: TGCGCCAGCAGCTTGGGGGACCCAGGGGGCCACCTCGGAGAGACCCAGTACTTC. This translates into CASSLGDPGGHLGETQYF.

In this sample, this clonotype turned up a few times. The chain employs TRBV7-2 and TRBJ2-2; no definite D call. The ends were cut back, 2 bases at V and 9 bases at J, with 10 bases in the middle. Germline-derived CDR1 and CDR2 are SGHTA and FQGNSA. CDR3 size: 13 residues. CDR3 region: CASSLRNSRELFF. CDR3 bases: TGTGCCAGCAGCTTAAGAAACAGCCGGGAGCTGTTTTTT.